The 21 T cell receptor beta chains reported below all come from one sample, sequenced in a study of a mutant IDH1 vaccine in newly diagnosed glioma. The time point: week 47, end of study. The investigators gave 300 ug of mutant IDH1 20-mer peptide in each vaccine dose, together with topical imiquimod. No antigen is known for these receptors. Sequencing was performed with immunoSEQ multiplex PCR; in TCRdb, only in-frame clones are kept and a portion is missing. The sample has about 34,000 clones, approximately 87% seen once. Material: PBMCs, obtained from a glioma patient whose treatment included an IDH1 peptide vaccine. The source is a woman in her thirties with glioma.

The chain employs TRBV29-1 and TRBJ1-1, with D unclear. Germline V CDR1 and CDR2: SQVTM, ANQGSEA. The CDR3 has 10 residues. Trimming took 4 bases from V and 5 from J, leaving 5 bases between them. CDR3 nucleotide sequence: TGCAGCGTTGTTAGAACTGAAGCTTTCTTT. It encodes CSVVRTEAFF.

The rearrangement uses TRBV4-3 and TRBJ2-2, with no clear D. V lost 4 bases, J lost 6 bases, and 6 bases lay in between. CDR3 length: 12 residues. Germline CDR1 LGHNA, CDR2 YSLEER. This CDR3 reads CASSLHPGELFF. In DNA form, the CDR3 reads TGCGCCAGCAGCCTACATCCCGGGGAGCTGTTTTTT.

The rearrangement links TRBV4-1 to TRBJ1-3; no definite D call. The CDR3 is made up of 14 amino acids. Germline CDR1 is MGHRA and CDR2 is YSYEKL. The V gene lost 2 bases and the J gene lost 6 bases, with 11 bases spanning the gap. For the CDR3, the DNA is TGCGCCAGCAGCCAACCACTCACTGAAAACACCATATATTTT. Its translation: CASSQPLTENTIYF.

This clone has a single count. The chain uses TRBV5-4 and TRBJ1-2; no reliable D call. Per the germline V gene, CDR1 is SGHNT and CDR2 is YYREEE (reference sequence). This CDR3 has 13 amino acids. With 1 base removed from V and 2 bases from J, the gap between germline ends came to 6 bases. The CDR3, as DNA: TGTGCCAGCAGCTTGCCAGGCAACTATGGCTACACCTTC. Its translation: CASSLPGNYGYTF.

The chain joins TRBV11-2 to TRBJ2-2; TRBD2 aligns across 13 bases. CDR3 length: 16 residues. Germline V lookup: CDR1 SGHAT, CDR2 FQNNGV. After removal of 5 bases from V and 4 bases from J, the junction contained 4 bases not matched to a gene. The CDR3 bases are TGTGCCAGCAGCCGACTAGCGGGGGGCCTCACCGGGGAGCTGTTTTTT. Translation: CASSRLAGGLTGELFF.

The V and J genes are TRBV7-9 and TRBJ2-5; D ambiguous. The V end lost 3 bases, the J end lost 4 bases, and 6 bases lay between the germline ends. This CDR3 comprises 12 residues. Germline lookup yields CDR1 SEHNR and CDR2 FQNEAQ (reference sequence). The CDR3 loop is CASSFSPETQYF. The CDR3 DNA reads TGTGCCAGCAGCTTTTCCCCAGAGACCCAGTACTTC.

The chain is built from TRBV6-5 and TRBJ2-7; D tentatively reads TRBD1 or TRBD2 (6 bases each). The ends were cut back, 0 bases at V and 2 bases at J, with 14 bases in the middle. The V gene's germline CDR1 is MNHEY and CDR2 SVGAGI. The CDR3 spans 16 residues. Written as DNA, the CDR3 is TGTGCCAGCAGTTACTCGAGCCCAGGGGAGGCCTACGAGCAGTACTTC. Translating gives CASSYSSPGEAYEQYF.

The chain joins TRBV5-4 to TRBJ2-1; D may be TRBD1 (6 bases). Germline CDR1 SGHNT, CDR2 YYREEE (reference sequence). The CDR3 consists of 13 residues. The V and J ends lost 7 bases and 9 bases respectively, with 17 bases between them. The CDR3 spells CASWDARGGEQFF. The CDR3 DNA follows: TGTGCCAGCTGGGACGCCAGGGGTGGTGAGCAGTTCTTC.

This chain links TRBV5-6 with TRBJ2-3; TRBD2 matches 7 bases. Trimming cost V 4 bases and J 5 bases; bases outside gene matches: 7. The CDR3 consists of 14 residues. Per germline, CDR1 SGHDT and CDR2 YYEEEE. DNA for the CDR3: TGTGCCAGCAGCGCCCGACTAGCAGTAGATACGCAGTATTTT. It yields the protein CASSARLAVDTQYF.

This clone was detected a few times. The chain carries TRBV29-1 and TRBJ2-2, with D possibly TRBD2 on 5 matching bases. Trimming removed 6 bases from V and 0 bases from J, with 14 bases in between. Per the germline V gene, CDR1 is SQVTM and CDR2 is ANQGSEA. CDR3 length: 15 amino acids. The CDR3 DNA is TGCAGCGTCCCCGCGGGTAGCTCGAACACCGGGGAGCTGTTTTTT. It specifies CSVPAGSSNTGELFF.

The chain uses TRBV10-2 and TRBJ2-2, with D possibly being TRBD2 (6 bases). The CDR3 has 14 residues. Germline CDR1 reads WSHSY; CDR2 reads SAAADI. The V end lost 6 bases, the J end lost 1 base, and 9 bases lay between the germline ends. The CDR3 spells CASRAGWNTGELFF. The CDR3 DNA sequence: TGCGCCAGCAGGGCGGGGTGGAACACCGGGGAGCTGTTTTTT.

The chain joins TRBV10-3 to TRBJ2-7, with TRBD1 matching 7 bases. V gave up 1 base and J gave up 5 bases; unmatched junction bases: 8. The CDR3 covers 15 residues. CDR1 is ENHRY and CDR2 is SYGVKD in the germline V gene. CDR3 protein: CAISEWATGDHEQYF. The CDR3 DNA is TGTGCCATCAGTGAGTGGGCCACAGGGGACCACGAGCAGTACTTC.

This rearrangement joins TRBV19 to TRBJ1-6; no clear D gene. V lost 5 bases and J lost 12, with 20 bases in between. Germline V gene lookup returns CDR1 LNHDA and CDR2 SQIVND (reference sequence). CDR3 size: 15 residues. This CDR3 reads CASSPRTWPGVPLHF. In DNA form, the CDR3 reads TGTGCCAGTAGTCCCCGAACGTGGCCAGGAGTACCCCTCCACTTT.

The CDR3 region has the DNA TGCGCCAGCAGCGTGGCCGGGACAGGGAGTGGAAACACCATATATTTT. It is translated as CASSVAGTGSGNTIYF. The chain carries TRBV5-1 and TRBJ1-3, with TRBD1 matching 9 bases. Trimming removed 4 bases from V and 3 bases from J; junction bases left unmatched: 8. In germline, CDR1 is SGHRS, CDR2 YFSETQ. The CDR3 contains 16 residues.

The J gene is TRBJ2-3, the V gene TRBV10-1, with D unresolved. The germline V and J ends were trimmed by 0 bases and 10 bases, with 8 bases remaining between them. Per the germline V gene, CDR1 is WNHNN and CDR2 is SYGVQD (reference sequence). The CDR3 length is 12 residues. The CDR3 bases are TGCGCCAGCAGTGAGTCAAGAAGGGCGCAGTATTTT. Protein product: CASSESRRAQYF.

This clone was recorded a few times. CDR3 DNA: TGTGCCAGCAGCTTTACAGGCGGGCGAAACACTGAAGCTTTCTTT. It yields the protein CASSFTGGRNTEAFF. V usage is TRBV7-3 and J usage is TRBJ1-1; a possible D gene is TRBD1 (5 bases). Trimming removed 3 bases at V and 2 bases at J, with 13 bases between. In germline, CDR1 is SGHTA, CDR2 FQGTGA. The CDR3 sequence is 15 residues long.

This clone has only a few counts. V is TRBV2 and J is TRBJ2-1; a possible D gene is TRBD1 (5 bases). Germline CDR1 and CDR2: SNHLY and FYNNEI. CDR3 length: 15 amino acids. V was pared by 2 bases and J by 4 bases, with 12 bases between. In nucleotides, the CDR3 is TGTGCCAGCAGTGAACCCCCAGCAGGGTACAATGAGCAGTTCTTC. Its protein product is CASSEPPAGYNEQFF.

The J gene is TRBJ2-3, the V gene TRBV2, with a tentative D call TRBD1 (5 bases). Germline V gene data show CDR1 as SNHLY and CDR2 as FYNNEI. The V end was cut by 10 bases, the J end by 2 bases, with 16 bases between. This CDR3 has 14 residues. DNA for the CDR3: TGTGCCACAAGGACATCTTGGAACACAGATACGCAGTATTTT. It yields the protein CATRTSWNTDTQYF.

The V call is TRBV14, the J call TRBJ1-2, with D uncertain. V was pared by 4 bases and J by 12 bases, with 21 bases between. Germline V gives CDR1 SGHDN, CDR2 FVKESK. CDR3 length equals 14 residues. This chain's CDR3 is CASSLNSGPAVNTF. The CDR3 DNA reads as TGTGCCAGCAGCCTCAACTCCGGGCCAGCGGTGAACACCTTC.

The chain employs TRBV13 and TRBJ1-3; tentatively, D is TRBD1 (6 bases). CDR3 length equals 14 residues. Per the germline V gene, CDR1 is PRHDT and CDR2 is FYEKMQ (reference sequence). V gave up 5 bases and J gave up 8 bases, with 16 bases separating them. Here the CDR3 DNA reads TGTGCCAGCAGCCCTCCGCAGGCAGGGGACACCATATATTTT. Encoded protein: CASSPPQAGDTIYF.

The CDR3 reads CASSDQGLGEKLFF. The CDR3 region has the DNA TGTGCCAGCAGTGATCAGGGTTTGGGGGAAAAACTGTTTTTT. The chain recombines TRBV6-1 with TRBJ1-4; possibly TRBD1 for D (5 bases). The V end was cut by 3 bases, the J end by 8 bases, with 13 bases between. CDR1 is MNHNS, CDR2 SASEGT, per germline. This CDR3 is 14 amino acids long.